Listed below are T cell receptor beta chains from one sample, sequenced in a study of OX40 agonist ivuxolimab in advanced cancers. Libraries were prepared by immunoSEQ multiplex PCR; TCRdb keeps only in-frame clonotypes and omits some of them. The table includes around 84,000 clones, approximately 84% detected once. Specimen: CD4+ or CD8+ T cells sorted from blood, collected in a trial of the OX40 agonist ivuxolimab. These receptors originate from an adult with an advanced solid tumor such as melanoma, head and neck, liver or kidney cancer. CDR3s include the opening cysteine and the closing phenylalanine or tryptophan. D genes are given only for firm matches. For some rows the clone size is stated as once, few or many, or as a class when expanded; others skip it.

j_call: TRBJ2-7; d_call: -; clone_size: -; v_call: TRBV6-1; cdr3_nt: TGTGCCAGTCCTGCCCCGTTGGGGACAAGATACGAGCAGTACTTC; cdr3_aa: CASPAPLGTRYEQYF
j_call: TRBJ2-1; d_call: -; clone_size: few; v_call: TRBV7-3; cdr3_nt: TGTGCCAGCAGCTCGACCAAGAACAATGAGCAGTTCTTC; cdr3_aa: CASSSTKNNEQFF
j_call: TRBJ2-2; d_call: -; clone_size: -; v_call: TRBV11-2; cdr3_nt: TGTGCCAGCAGCTTAGTTGGGACTCCAAGATCCCCCGGGGAGCTGTTTTTT; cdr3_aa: CASSLVGTPRSPGELFF
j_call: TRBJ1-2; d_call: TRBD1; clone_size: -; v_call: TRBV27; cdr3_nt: TGTGCCAGCAGTGAGGGGGCGCAGACATATGGCTACACCTTC; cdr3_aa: CASSEGAQTYGYTF
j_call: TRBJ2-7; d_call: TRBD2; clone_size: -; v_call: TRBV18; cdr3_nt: TGTGCCAGCTCACCATCTCGGGGGGCCTACGAGCAGTACTTC; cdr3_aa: CASSPSRGAYEQYF
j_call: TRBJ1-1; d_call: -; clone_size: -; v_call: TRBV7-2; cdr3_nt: TGTGCCAGCAGCTTAGACACTGAAGCTTTCTTT; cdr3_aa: CASSLDTEAFF
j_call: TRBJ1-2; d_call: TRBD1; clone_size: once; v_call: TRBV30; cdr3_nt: TGTGCCTGGTCCGGGACAGGGGGCGGCTACACCTTC; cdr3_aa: CAWSGTGGGYTF
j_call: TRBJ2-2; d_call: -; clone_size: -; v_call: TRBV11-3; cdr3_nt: TGTGCCAGCAGCCGAGAGACCGGGGAGCTGTTTTTT; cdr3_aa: CASSRETGELFF
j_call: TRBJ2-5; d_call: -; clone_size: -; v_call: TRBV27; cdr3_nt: TGTGCCAGCAGTTTTACAGACGCCCGGGGGACCCAGTACTTC; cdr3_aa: CASSFTDARGTQYF
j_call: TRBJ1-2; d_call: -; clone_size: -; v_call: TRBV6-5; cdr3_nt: TGTGCCAGCAGTCCCCCCGGGCAAGTGGGCACCTTC; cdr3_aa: CASSPPGQVGTF
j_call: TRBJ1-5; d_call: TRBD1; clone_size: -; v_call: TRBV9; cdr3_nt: TGTGCCAGCAGCGCCGGGACAGGGAAAAGGGGGTGGGAGGAACAGCCCCAGCATTTT; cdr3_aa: CASSAGTGKRGWEEQPQHF
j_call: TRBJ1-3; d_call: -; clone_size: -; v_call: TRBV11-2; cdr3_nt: TGTGCCAGCGGGAATACAGTAGGGGCCGGAAACACCATATATTTT; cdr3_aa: CASGNTVGAGNTIYF
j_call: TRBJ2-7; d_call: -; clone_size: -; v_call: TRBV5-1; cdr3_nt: TGCGCCAGCAGCTTGGAACCCCCCGGACAGTCCTACGAGCAGTACTTC; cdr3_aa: CASSLEPPGQSYEQYF
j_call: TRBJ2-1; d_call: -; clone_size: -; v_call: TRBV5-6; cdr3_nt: TGTGCCAGCAGCAGATCGGCCGGTATCCACAATGAGCAGTTCTTC; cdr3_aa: CASSRSAGIHNEQFF
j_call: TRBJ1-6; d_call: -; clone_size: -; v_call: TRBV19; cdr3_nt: TGTGCCAGTAGTGTCGCCGGGACGAGGTATAATTCACCCCTCCACTTT; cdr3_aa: CASSVAGTRYNSPLHF
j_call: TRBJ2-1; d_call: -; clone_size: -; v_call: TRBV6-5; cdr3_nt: TGTGCCAGCAGTCCGGGGCCCTACAATGAGCAGTTCTTC; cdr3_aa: CASSPGPYNEQFF
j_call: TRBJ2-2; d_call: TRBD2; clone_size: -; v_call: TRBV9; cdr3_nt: TGTGCCAGCAGCAGAGGGGCCGGGACTACAAACACCGGGGAGCTGTTTTTT; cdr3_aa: CASSRGAGTTNTGELFF
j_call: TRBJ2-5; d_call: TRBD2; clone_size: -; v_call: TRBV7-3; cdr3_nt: TGTGCCAGCAGCTTAAGCGGGGGGGAGACCCAGTACTTC; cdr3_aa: CASSLSGGETQYF
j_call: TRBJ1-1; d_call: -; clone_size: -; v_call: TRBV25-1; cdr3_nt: TGTGCCAGCAGTGAGAGGGCAGGGGTGAACACTGAAGCTTTCTTT; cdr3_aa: CASSERAGVNTEAFF
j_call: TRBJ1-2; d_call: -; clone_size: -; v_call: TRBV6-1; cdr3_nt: TGTGCCAGCAGTGGAGAGGGGGGCAGGGGCTACACCTTC; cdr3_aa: CASSGEGGRGYTF
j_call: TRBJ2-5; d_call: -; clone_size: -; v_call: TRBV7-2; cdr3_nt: TGTGCCAGCAGCTTAAGAAGGGCCCCTCAAGAGACCCAGTACTTC; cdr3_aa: CASSLRRAPQETQYF
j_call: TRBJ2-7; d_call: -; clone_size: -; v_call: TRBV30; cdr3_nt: TGTGCCTGGAGGAAGAGGGACATCTACGAGCAGTACTTC; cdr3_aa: CAWRKRDIYEQYF
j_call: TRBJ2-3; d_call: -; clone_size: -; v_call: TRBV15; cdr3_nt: TGTGCCACCAGCAGAGTAGGGGATACGCAGTATTTT; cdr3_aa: CATSRVGDTQYF
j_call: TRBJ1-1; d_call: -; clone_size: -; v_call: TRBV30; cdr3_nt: TGTGCCTGGACCCGCAGGGGTAGGACTGAAGCTTTCTTT; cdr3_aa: CAWTRRGRTEAFF
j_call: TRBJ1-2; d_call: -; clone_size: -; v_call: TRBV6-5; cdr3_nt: TGTGCCAGCAGTTCCAGCAGGGACCCTAACTATGGCTACACCTTC; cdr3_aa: CASSSSRDPNYGYTF
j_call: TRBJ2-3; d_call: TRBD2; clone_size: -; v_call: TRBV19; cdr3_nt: TGTGCCAGTAGTATAATTGGGGGGGCAGATACGCAGTATTTT; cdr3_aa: CASSIIGGADTQYF
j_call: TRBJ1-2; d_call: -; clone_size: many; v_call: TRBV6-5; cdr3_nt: TGTGCCAGCAGTTACTCGAGCCAGGGCTTGGGCTACACCTTC; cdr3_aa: CASSYSSQGLGYTF
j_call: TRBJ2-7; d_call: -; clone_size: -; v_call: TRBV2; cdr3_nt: TGTGCCAGCAGTCGGGCCCCGGCCTACGAGCAGTACTTC; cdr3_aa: CASSRAPAYEQYF
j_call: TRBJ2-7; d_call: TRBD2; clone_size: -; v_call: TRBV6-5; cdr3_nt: TGTGCCAGCAGCCGGGGACTAGCGGAAACCTACGAGCAGTACTTC; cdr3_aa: CASSRGLAETYEQYF
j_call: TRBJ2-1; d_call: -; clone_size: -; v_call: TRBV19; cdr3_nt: TGTGCCAGTAGTATAGGTCCTCCCGGGATTCACAATGAGCAGTTCTTC; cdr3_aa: CASSIGPPGIHNEQFF
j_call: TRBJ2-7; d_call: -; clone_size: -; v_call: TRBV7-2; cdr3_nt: TGTGCCAGCAGCTCATATATCTACGAGCAGTACTTC; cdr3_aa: CASSSYIYEQYF
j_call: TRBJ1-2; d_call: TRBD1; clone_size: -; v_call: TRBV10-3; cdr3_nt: TGTGCCATCAGTGAGTCCTGGGACAGGGCCGGCTACACCTTC; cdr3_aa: CAISESWDRAGYTF
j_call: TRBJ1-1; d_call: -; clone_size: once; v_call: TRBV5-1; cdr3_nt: TGCGCCAGCAGTGTCGACAACACTGAAGCTTTCTTT; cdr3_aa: CASSVDNTEAFF
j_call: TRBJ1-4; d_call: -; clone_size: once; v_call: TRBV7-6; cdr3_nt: TGTGCCAGCAGCCTGAATTTTAATGAAAAACTGTTTTTT; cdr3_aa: CASSLNFNEKLFF
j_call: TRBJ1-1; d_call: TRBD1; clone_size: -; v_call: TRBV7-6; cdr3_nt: TGTGCCAGCAGCTTAGCCGCAGACAGGGGGCTTGGGATAGCTTTCTTT; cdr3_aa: CASSLAADRGLGIAFF
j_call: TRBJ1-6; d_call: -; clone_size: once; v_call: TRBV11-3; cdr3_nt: TGTGCCAGCAGCTTAGATGGACGGAATTCACCCCTCCACTTT; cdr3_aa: CASSLDGRNSPLHF